Listed below are T cell receptor beta chains from one sample, sequenced in a study of cytomegalovirus exposure and HLA in healthy donors. Clones were sequenced by immunoSEQ multiplex PCR, and TCRdb holds only the in-frame ones, with some missing. The sample holds over 200,000 clones. Sequenced sample: PBMCs. The receptors stem from a woman aged 30 to 39 in good health and CMV-seropositive. CDR3s include the opening cysteine and the closing phenylalanine or tryptophan. The D gene is left open where the match is weak.

V gene: TRBV9; D gene: .; J gene: TRBJ2-1; CDR3 DNA: TGTGCCAGCAGGGGCGGGACGAATGAGCAGTTCTTC; CDR3 protein: CASRGGTNEQFF
V gene: TRBV6-6; D gene: TRBD2; J gene: TRBJ2-3; CDR3 DNA: TGTGCCAGCAGTTACAGGCGGGAGAACCGACATACGCAGTATTTT; CDR3 protein: CASSYRRENRHTQYF
V gene: TRBV7-2; D gene: TRBD2; J gene: TRBJ2-5; CDR3 DNA: TGTGCCAGCAGCTTAGTGTATCGGGGGACTAGCGGGCCTCCGGGGGCCCAGTACTTC; CDR3 protein: CASSLVYRGTSGPPGAQYF
V gene: TRBV5-1; D gene: TRBD1; J gene: TRBJ2-1; CDR3 DNA: TGCGCCAGCAGCTTGGCTGACAGGGTAGATCATGAGCAGTTCTTC; CDR3 protein: CASSLADRVDHEQFF
V gene: TRBV9; D gene: TRBD1; J gene: TRBJ1-2; CDR3 DNA: TGTGCCAGCACGTTAAGAGGGACAGCGTACTATGGCTACACCTTC; CDR3 protein: CASTLRGTAYYGYTF
V gene: TRBV6-6; D gene: .; J gene: TRBJ1-2; CDR3 DNA: TGTGCCAGCAGTTCCACGAGGACAAGGTTGTTGAGCTACACCTTC; CDR3 protein: CASSSTRTRLLSYTF
V gene: TRBV4-1; D gene: TRBD1; J gene: TRBJ2-5; CDR3 DNA: TGCGCCAGCAGCCGGGGGACAGGCGGAGTGCGGGAGACCCAGTACTTC; CDR3 protein: CASSRGTGGVRETQYF
V gene: TRBV6-5; D gene: .; J gene: TRBJ1-2; CDR3 DNA: TGTGCCAGCATGTTCTTCCGGGACAAATTAAGCTACACCTTC; CDR3 protein: CASMFFRDKLSYTF
V gene: TRBV7-6; D gene: .; J gene: TRBJ2-7; CDR3 DNA: TGTGCCAGCAGCCCCGGGGAGAACTCCTACGAGCAGTACTTC; CDR3 protein: CASSPGENSYEQYF
V gene: TRBV18; D gene: .; J gene: TRBJ2-7; CDR3 DNA: TGTGCCAGCTCACCCCCTAACCTCCGGACAGCTCGGGCCTACGAGCAGTACTTC; CDR3 protein: CASSPPNLRTARAYEQYF
V gene: TRBV7-2; D gene: .; J gene: TRBJ1-4; CDR3 DNA: TGTGCCAGCAGCCCACCCGGGGTTGGAGAAAAACTGTTTTTT; CDR3 protein: CASSPPGVGEKLFF
V gene: TRBV19; D gene: .; J gene: TRBJ1-1; CDR3 DNA: TGTGCCAGTATTGGAGGGATGAACACTGAAGCTTTCTTT; CDR3 protein: CASIGGMNTEAFF
V gene: TRBV7-9; D gene: .; J gene: TRBJ1-2; CDR3 DNA: TGTGCCAGCAGCTCCGAGACAGGAAACTATGGCTACACCTTC; CDR3 protein: CASSSETGNYGYTF
V gene: TRBV9; D gene: TRBD1; J gene: TRBJ1-1; CDR3 DNA: TGTGCCAGCAGCGTTCCACAGGGGAATGAAGCTTTCTTT; CDR3 protein: CASSVPQGNEAFF
V gene: TRBV5-1; D gene: .; J gene: TRBJ1-3; CDR3 DNA: TGCGCCAGCAGCTTGGCCGGCGGGGGGAACACCATATATTTT; CDR3 protein: CASSLAGGGNTIYF
V gene: TRBV5-1; D gene: TRBD1; J gene: TRBJ2-1; CDR3 DNA: TGCGCCAGCAGCTGGGACAGCAATGAGCAGTTCTTC; CDR3 protein: CASSWDSNEQFF
V gene: TRBV29-1; D gene: .; J gene: TRBJ2-5; CDR3 DNA: TGCAGCGTCAGCAGGGGAGCCGAGACCCAGTACTTC; CDR3 protein: CSVSRGAETQYF
V gene: TRBV7-2; D gene: .; J gene: TRBJ1-2; CDR3 DNA: TGTGCCAGCAGCTTAGAAGTCAGGATCTATGGCTACACCTTC; CDR3 protein: CASSLEVRIYGYTF
V gene: TRBV19; D gene: .; J gene: TRBJ1-1; CDR3 DNA: TGTGCCAGTAGGACCGGGACAACGAACACTGAAGCTTTCTTT; CDR3 protein: CASRTGTTNTEAFF
V gene: TRBV4-3; D gene: TRBD2; J gene: TRBJ2-1; CDR3 DNA: TGCGCCAGCAGTCCCGGGGAGGGCAATGAGCAGTTCTTC; CDR3 protein: CASSPGEGNEQFF
V gene: TRBV19; D gene: TRBD1; J gene: TRBJ1-5; CDR3 DNA: TGTGCCACTACCGACAGGGGGCAGAATCAGCCCCAGCATTTT; CDR3 protein: CATTDRGQNQPQHF
V gene: TRBV28; D gene: .; J gene: TRBJ1-1; CDR3 DNA: TGTGCCAGCAGTTTACGGCGGGGACTGAACACTGAAGCTTTCTTT; CDR3 protein: CASSLRRGLNTEAFF
V gene: TRBV28; D gene: TRBD1; J gene: TRBJ2-3; CDR3 DNA: TGTGCCAGCACCCCTCTCCCGAGACAGGGGTTCGCAGATACGCAGTATTTT; CDR3 protein: CASTPLPRQGFADTQYF